This TCR beta chain appears in the sequencing data of a study of CXCR3-negative and CXCR3-positive naive CD8 T cells. The overall study: Some 150 million TRB reads in total, about 1.5 +/- 0.3 million per library. Study-wide findings and caveats: Both naive subsets carried similar amounts of surface CD5, so TCR strength was inferred from TRB CDR3 properties. Expression of CXCR3 was partially reduced after cryopreservation, and fresh PBMCs were used in most assays. Naive cells with CXCR3 showed TRB CDR3s that were more hydrophobic than those in CXCR3-negative naive cells.

As concerns this clonotype: Its antigen is currently unknown.

Researchers prepared the TRB cDNA libraries using 5' RACE with UMI labels. Following a re-call of the 5' RACE reads, TCRdb has one entry per CDR3 protein and lacks DNA. The sample table sets out fewer than 90,000 distinct CDR3 sequences. CDR1 is LNHNV and CDR2 is YYDKDF in the germline V gene (reference sequence). The CDR3 is 16 amino acids. The chain recombines TRBV15 with TRBJ2-1; TCRdb's D call, TRBD1, is unchecked because there is no DNA. Sequencing input: naive CXCR3+ CD8+ T cells from blood. Subset: CD45RO-CCR7+CD27+CD95- naive CD8+ T cells expressing CXCR3 (TNR3+). The TCR comes from a human donor in good health. Some clones in this sample may be carry-over from other donors' samples. CDR3 protein: CATSRDHGRGMGEQFF.